The next 29 T cell receptor beta chains were all read from a single sample in a study of Tregs in tolerant kidney transplant recipients (dated by TCRdb to the late 2010s). Library generation was performed with the immunoSEQ multiplex PCR assay. Sourced from immuneACCESS, this table was stored by TCRdb with only in-frame sequences that have V and J called. A share of the clones is absent; for the studies checked, an unresolved V gene accounts for under half, and the remainder has no known explanation. This sample lists fewer than 150,000 clones; roughly 92% were detected once. Approximately 0.59% of the sample belongs to the ten largest clones. Source material: CD4+ T cells from blood. The receptors originated from a human donor in good health.

The chain joins TRBV5-1 to TRBJ2-2; possible D gene TRBD2, 5 bases. This CDR3 spans 14 amino acids. Germline V CDR1 and CDR2: SGHRS, YFSETQ. V dropped 3 bases and J dropped 0 bases, with 6 bases sitting between them. The CDR3 coding sequence is TGCGCCAGCAGCTCCGGGACGAACACCGGGGAGCTGTTTTTT. Amino acid sequence: CASSSGTNTGELFF.

The CDR3 nucleotides are TGTGCCAGCAGCCCGTCGCGGAATGCTAACTATGGCTACACCTTC. It yields the protein CASSPSRNANYGYTF. This chain connects TRBV7-9 to TRBJ1-2; D remains ambiguous. Deletions cut 5 bases from V and 0 bases from J, with 13 bases between. CDR3 size: 15 residues. The germline gives CDR1 SEHNR, CDR2 FQNEAQ (reference sequence).

V is TRBV10-1 and J is TRBJ2-5, with D hard to call. The V gene's germline CDR1 is WNHNN and CDR2 SYGVQD (reference sequence). V gave up 8 bases and J gave up 2 bases, with 12 bases separating them. The CDR3 contains 13 residues. The CDR3 nucleotides are TGCGCCAGCTCGTGGAACCGTCAAGAGACCCAGTACTTC. It codes for CASSWNRQETQYF.

Worth noting for this clone: The junction does not match germline at one end; this may be a read error. V usage is TRBV6-5 and J usage is TRBJ1-1; D is possibly TRBD1 (6 bases). From germline, CDR1 is MNHEY and CDR2 SVGAGI. The CDR3 has 12 amino acids. The CDR3 DNA is TGTGCCAGCAGTTACCCTGGGGGCTCAGCTACCTTT. Translating gives CASSYPGGSATF.

V is TRBV5-1 and J is TRBJ1-6; D is unclear. CDR1 and CDR2 (germline): SGHRS, YFSETQ. The CDR3 has 13 residues. Trimming left V 1 base short and J 9 bases short, with 8 bases between. The CDR3 loop reads CASSLSPSSPLHF. The CDR3, as DNA: TGCGCCAGCAGCTTGAGCCCTAGTTCACCCCTCCACTTT. The full variable domain, in which reference TRBV5-1 and TRBJ1-6 provide the parts outside the CDR3, is KAGVTQTPRYLIKTRGQQVTLSCSPISGHRSVSWYQQTPGQGLQFLFEYFSETQRNKGNFPGRFSGRQFSNSRSEMNVSTLELGDSALYLCASSLSPSSPLHFGNGTRLTVT.

The chain links TRBV9 to TRBJ2-6, with 7 bases that match TRBD1. CDR3 size: 16 residues. Germline assignment: CDR1 SGDLS and CDR2 YYNGEE. Germline trimming cut 2 bases from V and 3 bases from J; bases unmatched to any gene: 5. The CDR3 DNA is TGTGCCAGCAGCGTCGACAGGGCCGGTGGGGCCAACGTCCTGACTTTC. This sequence encodes CASSVDRAGGANVLTF.

CDR3 in amino acids: CASSTQQNTEAFF. CDR3 nucleotide sequence: TGTGCCAGCAGCACACAGCAGAACACTGAAGCTTTCTTT. The V call is TRBV14, the J call TRBJ1-1; D not certain. Per the germline V gene, CDR1 is SGHDN and CDR2 is FVKESK. The V and J ends lost 5 bases and 1 base respectively, with 8 bases between them. CDR3 size: 13 residues.

The chain joins TRBV7-6 to TRBJ2-3; D is perhaps TRBD2 (5 bases). The CDR3 sequence is 14 residues long. Germline values: CDR1 SGHVS, CDR2 FNYEAQ. With 5 bases removed from V and 2 bases from J, the gap between germline ends came to 11 bases. The CDR3 DNA follows: TGTGCCAGCAGCCGTGGCGGGTCCACAGATACGCAGTATTTT. This encodes CASSRGGSTDTQYF.

The chain joins TRBV18 to TRBJ1-1, with 11 bases lining up with TRBD1. This CDR3 region has 14 residues. Germline CDR1 is KGHSH and CDR2 is LQKENI. V gave up 7 bases and J gave up 6 bases; unmatched junction bases: 7. The CDR3 DNA sequence: TGTGCCAGCTGCCGGGACAGGGGGAGCCCTGAAGCTTTCTTT. It is translated as CASCRDRGSPEAFF.

This chain joins TRBV4-1 and TRBJ1-2; 9 bases are a match to TRBD1. Germline assignment: CDR1 MGHRA and CDR2 YSYEKL. CDR3 length equals 17 residues. Trimming at V came to 0 bases and at J to 2 bases, leaving 7 bases not matched to a gene. DNA of the CDR3: TGCGCCAGCAGCCAAGAGGGCGGACAGGGGCTAAACTATGGCTACACCTTC. Protein sequence: CASSQEGGQGLNYGYTF.

The chain uses TRBV19 and TRBJ2-3; 9 bases fit TRBD2. The CDR3 length is 15 residues. V trimming: 5 bases; J trimming: 6 bases; junction bases outside the gene matches: 9. CDR1 and CDR2 (germline): LNHDA, SQIVND (reference sequence). CDR3 bases: TGTGCCAGTAGTCCTAGAGCCGGGACTAGCGATACGCAGTATTTT. It codes for CASSPRAGTSDTQYF.

The V and J genes are TRBV21-1 and TRBJ2-1; the table's D call of TRBD2 was not tested on the DNA. TRBV21-1 is a listed pseudogene. There are 18 residues in the CDR3. This CDR3 reads CASSKSWDYPLGYNEQFF. CDR3 nucleotides: TGTGCCAGCAGCAAAAGTTGGGACTACCCTCTTGGCTACAATGAGCAGTTCTTC.

The chain couples TRBV6-5 to TRBJ1-1; TRBD1 is a possible D gene (6 bases). Trimming removed 2 bases at V and 7 bases at J, with 14 bases between. Germline-derived CDR1 and CDR2 are MNHEY and SVGAGI. This CDR3 is built from 14 residues. CDR3 sequence (DNA): TGTGCCAGCAGTTACATCAGGGGAAGGAATGAAGCTTTCTTT. Its translation: CASSYIRGRNEAFF.

The chain combines TRBV4-2 with TRBJ2-5; D gene uncertain. The CDR3 has 13 residues. V gave up 3 bases and J gave up 5 bases, with 10 bases separating them. From germline, CDR1 is LGHNA and CDR2 YNFKEQ. The CDR3 sequence: CASSQPSGETQYF. DNA for the CDR3: TGTGCCAGCAGCCAGCCTAGTGGGGAGACCCAGTACTTC.

The J gene is TRBJ2-3, the V gene TRBV7-9; TRBD1 matches at 12 bases. The ends lost 5 bases at V and 4 bases at J; junction bases unmatched: 10. Germline V gives CDR1 SEHNR, CDR2 FQNEAQ (reference sequence). The CDR3 covers 17 residues. The CDR3 nucleotides read TGTGCCAGCAGCCTAGGCTCCGGGACAGGGGGCGCAGATACGCAGTATTTT. It yields the protein CASSLGSGTGGADTQYF.

This clone was recorded once. The chain recombines TRBV29-1 with TRBJ2-2; D may be TRBD2 (5 bases). Germline CDR1 reads SQVTM; CDR2 reads ANQGSEA. The CDR3 has 15 amino acids. The ends were cut back, 4 bases at V and 4 bases at J, with 16 bases in the middle. CDR3 in amino acids: CSVGGSTSGTGELFF. The CDR3 coding sequence is TGCAGCGTTGGAGGGTCCACCTCGGGCACCGGGGAGCTGTTTTTT.

The J gene is TRBJ2-6, the V gene TRBV6-5; tentatively, D is TRBD1 or TRBD2 (5 bases each). The CDR3 length is 15 residues. Per germline, CDR1 MNHEY and CDR2 SVGAGI. The ends were cut back, 6 bases at V and 4 bases at J, with 13 bases in the middle. The CDR3 protein is CASSPEGTGANVLTF. For the CDR3, the DNA is TGTGCCAGCAGCCCTGAAGGGACCGGGGCCAACGTCCTGACTTTC.

The rearrangement uses TRBV12-5 and TRBJ1-1; the D gene is possibly TRBD1 (6 bases). Germline V CDR1 and CDR2: LGHNT, FRNRAP. Trimming pared 6 bases from V and 3 bases from J, leaving 8 bases between. This CDR3 spans 12 amino acids. The CDR3 loop reads CASGGGHTEAFF. The CDR3 nucleotides read TGTGCTAGTGGGGGGGGCCACACTGAAGCTTTCTTT.

The gene calls are TRBV4-2 and TRBJ2-3; 9 bases agree with TRBD2. Germline CDR1 LGHNA, CDR2 YNFKEQ. The CDR3 has 15 amino acids. The junction had 8 bases not matched to a gene; V was cut back by 5 bases and J by 5 bases. The CDR3, as DNA: TGTGCCAGCAGCACCAGCGGGAGGCCCTTAGATACGCAGTATTTT. It codes for CASSTSGRPLDTQYF.

The chain uses TRBV2 and TRBJ1-1; D is unclear. The CDR3 is 14 amino acids. Germline CDR1 is SNHLY and CDR2 is FYNNEI. Trimming shortened V by 6 bases and J by 3 bases, and 14 bases separated the two germline ends. The CDR3 sequence is CASSQTWGDTEAFF. In nucleotides, the CDR3 is TGTGCCAGCAGCCAAACCTGGGGAGACACTGAAGCTTTCTTT.

This chain joins TRBV5-8 and TRBJ1-2, with D uncertain. Trimming cost V 4 bases and J 4 bases, with 8 bases left between them. Per germline, CDR1 SGHTS and CDR2 YDEGEE. The CDR3 consists of 12 residues. The CDR3 reads CASSQGRYGYTF. CDR3 nucleotides: TGTGCCAGCAGCCAAGGGCGCTATGGCTACACCTTC.

The CDR3 spells CASSLTGFSYEQYF. The CDR3 nucleotides are TGTGCCAGCAGCTTAACAGGGTTCTCCTACGAGCAGTACTTC. The chain carries TRBV7-9 and TRBJ2-7; D possibly corresponds to TRBD1 (6 bases). Germline values: CDR1 SEHNR, CDR2 FQNEAQ (reference sequence). The CDR3 has 14 residues. Trimming removed 2 bases from V and 0 bases from J, with 8 bases in between.

The J gene is TRBJ1-1, the V gene TRBV19; the D is unclear. The CDR3 covers 13 residues. Germline CDR1 is LNHDA and CDR2 is SQIVND (reference sequence). Trimming shortened V by 6 bases and J by 4 bases, and 12 bases separated the two germline ends. CDR3 DNA sequence: TGTGCCAGTAGGGTCGGTCGGGGCACTGAAGCTTTCTTT. This codes for CASRVGRGTEAFF.

The CDR3 protein is CASSTQYAAGNTIYF. As DNA, the CDR3 is TGTGCCAGCAGCACCCAGTACGCCGCTGGAAACACCATATATTTT. J is TRBJ1-3 and V is TRBV9; D not resolved. This CDR3 region has 15 residues. Germline values: CDR1 SGDLS, CDR2 YYNGEE. Deletions cut 4 bases from V and 2 bases from J, with 13 bases between.

J is TRBJ1-1 and V is TRBV4-1; D is uncertain. The germline CDR1 and CDR2 sequences are MGHRA and YSYEKL. Trimming stripped 1 base from V and 7 bases from J, with 10 bases between. CDR3 length: 13 amino acids. CDR3 residues: CASSQVERFEAFF. DNA of the CDR3: TGCGCCAGCAGCCAAGTAGAAAGGTTTGAAGCTTTCTTT.

The chain employs TRBV7-9 and TRBJ2-7; no reliable D call. V lost 8 bases and J 1 base, leaving 15 bases between the germline ends. Germline V gives CDR1 SEHNR, CDR2 FQNEAQ (reference sequence). This CDR3 has 14 residues. The CDR3 protein is CASGSQAPSYEQYF. CDR3 nucleotide sequence: TGTGCCAGCGGTTCCCAAGCTCCATCCTACGAGCAGTACTTC.

Details on this clone: A read error may account for a junction end that differs from germline. The V and J genes are TRBV7-2 and TRBJ1-2, with D maybe TRBD1 (5 bases). Germline values: CDR1 SGHTA, CDR2 FQGNSA. The CDR3 runs to 14 residues. The CDR3 here is CASSGRQGAGGCTF. The CDR3 coding sequence is TGTGCCAGCAGCGGACGACAAGGGGCGGGAGGCTGCACCTTC. The whole variable domain, filled in from reference TRBV7-2 and TRBJ1-2, reads GAGVSQSPSNKVTEKGKDVELRCDPISGHTALYWYRQSLGQGLEFLIYFQGNSAPDKSGLPSDRFSAERTGGSVSTLTIQRTQQEDSAVYLCASSGRQGAGGCTFGSGTRLTVV.

This sequence joins TRBV5-1 and TRBJ1-2; 10 bases agree with TRBD1. This CDR3 comprises 15 residues. V shed 4 bases and J 5 bases; nucleotides not matched to a gene: 8. Germline values: CDR1 SGHRS, CDR2 YFSETQ. The chain's CDR3 is CASSHNDRGLYGYTF. CDR3 bases: TGCGCCAGCAGCCATAATGACAGGGGGCTTTATGGCTACACCTTC.

CDR3 amino acids: CASSPQGQGIYEQYF. CDR3 nucleotides: TGTGCCAGCTCACCACAGGGTCAGGGGATCTACGAGCAGTACTTC. This rearrangement joins TRBV18 to TRBJ2-7, with TRBD1 as a possible D gene (6 bases). V was cut by 1 base and J by 3 bases, with 13 bases left in between. Germline V gene data show CDR1 as KGHSH and CDR2 as LQKENI. The CDR3 runs to 15 residues.